The 4 T cell receptor beta chains below all came from one sample that was sequenced in a study of identical twins (dated by TCRdb to about 2016). The method behind the library was 5' RACE. Sequencing instrument: Illumina HiSeq 2000. TCRdb trimmed public reads at Q25 via fastp, called clones via MiXCR and kept in-frame beta chains. Each record represents a unique CDR3 protein, reported with the most common genes and DNA among its rows. In all, the sample holds about 530,000 distinct CDR3 sequences, and 20% to 25% of those were seen once. The ten largest clones capture 0.48% of the sample. The same data also went into a second study, on yellow fever vaccine responses in identical twins.

The sample comprised CD4+ T cells sorted from blood. Receptors originate from a woman aged 18-29 years in good health.

This clonotype has a handful of counts. The chain combines TRBV3-1 with TRBJ1-1, with no clear D. The ends were cut back, 0 bases at V and 4 bases at J, with 12 bases in the middle. This CDR3 has 15 amino acids. Germline V lookup: CDR1 LGHDT, CDR2 YNNKEL (reference sequence). This CDR3 reads CASSQDGRWGTEAFF. For the CDR3, the DNA is TGTGCCAGCAGCCAAGATGGCAGGTGGGGCACTGAAGCTTTCTTT.

This clonotype was observed at least ten times. The chain joins TRBV29-1 to TRBJ1-1; TRBD1 is a possible D gene (6 bases). The CDR3 is 12 residues long. V was trimmed by 6 bases and J by 1 base, leaving 9 bases between them. Germline V CDR1 and CDR2: SQVTM, ANQGSEA. The CDR3 spells CSVQQGNTEAFF. The CDR3 region has the DNA TGCAGCGTGCAACAGGGGAACACTGAAGCTTTCTTT.

CDR3 amino acids: CASSRAGTPWANTEAFF. In DNA form, the CDR3 reads TGTGCCAGCAGTCGAGCCGGGACACCGTGGGCGAACACTGAAGCTTTCTTT. V usage is TRBV12-3 or TRBV12-4 and J usage is TRBJ1-1, with D possibly TRBD1 on 6 matching bases. The V and J ends lost 5 bases and 1 base respectively, with 20 bases between them. There are 17 residues in the CDR3.

In this sample, this clonotype turned up a few times. The chain is built from TRBV11-1 and TRBJ2-7; 9 bases align to TRBD2. Trimming removed 4 bases from V and 5 bases from J; junction bases left unmatched: 12. CDR1 is SGHAT and CDR2 is FQDESV in the germline V gene (reference sequence). CDR3 length equals 16 residues. The CDR3 sequence is CASSYRAGTSFDEQYF. The DNA of the CDR3 is TGTGCCAGCAGCTACCGGGCCGGGACTAGCTTCGACGAGCAGTACTTC. Full variable domain (remainder filled in from reference TRBV11-1 and TRBJ2-7): EAEVAQSPRYKITEKSQAVAFWCDPISGHATLYWYRQILGQGPELLVQFQDESVVDDSQLPKDRFSAERLKGVDSTLKIQPAELGDSAMYLCASSYRAGTSFDEQYFGPGTRLTVT.